The 14 T cell receptor beta chains in this list originate from one sample, sequenced in a study of early T cells in non-severe SARS-CoV-2 infection. A single record per CDR3 protein comes from TCRdb applying MiXCR to the 5' RACE reads. There are about 70,000 distinct CDR3 sequences in the sample; around 10% occur only once, and over 3.5% lies in the top ten. Sequenced input: whole blood. The receptor source for this set is an adult who was a healthcare worker with PCR-confirmed SARS-CoV-2 infection or an uninfected control (not recorded which).

This clonotype has only a few counts. This chain uses TRBV2 with TRBJ2-5; TRBD2 might be the D (6 bases). Trimming left V 8 bases short and J 2 bases short, with 12 bases between. The CDR3 has 13 amino acids. In germline, CDR1 is SNHLY, CDR2 FYNNEI. The CDR3 protein is CASGGREQETQYF. The CDR3 nucleotides are TGTGCCAGCGGGGGGAGAGAGCAAGAGACCCAGTACTTC.

The chain is built from TRBV20-1 and TRBJ2-1, with D maybe TRBD1 (6 bases). This CDR3 is 13 amino acids long. Per the germline V gene, CDR1 is DFQATT and CDR2 is SNEGSKA (reference sequence). Trimming left V 0 bases short and J 12 bases short, with 15 bases between. The CDR3 coding sequence is TGCAGTGCTAGAGATCCCGGGACAATGGGGCAGTTCTTC. Amino acid sequence: CSARDPGTMGQFF.

This clonotype was detected ten times or more. The rearrangement joins TRBV7-9 to TRBJ2-7, with D possibly matching TRBD2 (5 bases). Trimming took 5 bases from V and 7 from J, leaving 18 bases between them. This CDR3 is built from 14 residues. Germline CDR1 reads SEHNR; CDR2 reads FQNEAQ (reference sequence). The CDR3 bases are TGTGCCAGCAGCCTTATGGACTCCTCAAAAGAGCAGTACTTC. Its protein is CASSLMDSSKEQYF.

This clonotype was seen many times. The chain employs TRBV9 and TRBJ1-1; no reliable D call. This CDR3 comprises 14 residues. Trimming left V 4 bases short and J 0 bases short, with 10 bases between. Germline CDR1 reads SGDLS; CDR2 reads YYNGEE. The CDR3 DNA sequence: TGTGCCAGCAGCCCCGGCGGCCTGAACACTGAAGCTTTCTTT. Its protein product is CASSPGGLNTEAFF.

In this sample, this clonotype turned up many times. This chain links TRBV3-1 with TRBJ2-5; TRBD2 agrees at 11 bases. Losses at the gene ends were 1 base for V and 5 bases for J; bases not matched to a gene: 9. The CDR3 totals 17 residues. Germline V gene sequence: CDR1 LGHDT, CDR2 YNNKEL (reference sequence). The CDR3 sequence is CASSQAFGGLAAETQYF. For the CDR3, the DNA is TGTGCCAGCAGCCAAGCATTTGGGGGACTAGCGGCGGAGACCCAGTACTTC.

This clonotype was recorded a few times. V and J are TRBV5-1 and TRBJ2-2; possibly TRBD1 for D (5 bases). The CDR3 has 15 residues. Germline loops: CDR1 SGHRS, CDR2 YFSETQ. V shed 4 bases and J shed 3 bases, with 13 bases lying between them. CDR3 in DNA: TGCGCCAGCAGCGCGACAGTTTCACACACCGGGGAGCTGTTTTTT. Protein sequence: CASSATVSHTGELFF.

Ten or more counts support this clonotype. V is TRBV11-2 and J is TRBJ2-1; 8 positions agree with TRBD2. This CDR3 spans 16 amino acids. Unmatched junction bases numbered 12, after V lost 5 bases and J lost 6 bases. Germline assignment: CDR1 SGHAT and CDR2 FQNNGV. CDR3 region: CASSHQGSGGSNEQFF. The CDR3 nucleotides read TGTGCCAGCAGCCACCAAGGGAGCGGGGGAAGCAATGAGCAGTTCTTC.

The chain is built from TRBV12-3 or TRBV12-4 and TRBJ2-3; no reliable D call. Deletions cut 3 bases from V and 0 bases from J, with 4 bases between. The CDR3 spans 13 residues. CDR3 coding DNA: TGTGCCAGCAGTTTTGGGAGCACAGATACGCAGTATTTT. Translating it yields CASSFGSTDTQYF.

This clonotype was seen a handful of times. This chain joins TRBV10-3 and TRBJ2-7, with unresolved D. Germline V gene data show CDR1 as ENHRY and CDR2 as SYGVKD. V was shortened by 3 bases and J by 2 bases, with 8 bases between the two germline ends. The CDR3 has 13 amino acids. Written as DNA, the CDR3 is TGTGCCATCAGTGATGGCCTAGCCTACGAGCAGTACTTC. This encodes CAISDGLAYEQYF.

The V call is TRBV12-3 or TRBV12-4, the J call TRBJ2-2, with TRBD1 as a possible D gene (5 bases). CDR3 length: 15 residues. The V end lost 4 bases, the J end lost 7 bases, and 16 bases lay between the germline ends. CDR3 sequence reads: CASSWFTGSNGELFF. The CDR3 DNA sequence: TGTGCCAGCAGTTGGTTCACAGGTTCGAACGGGGAGCTGTTTTTT.

This clonotype was counted only a few times. This chain joins TRBV6-2 or TRBV6-3 and TRBJ2-1, with unresolved D. There are 13 residues in the CDR3. With 6 bases removed from V and 1 base from J, the gap between germline ends came to 7 bases. CDR1 and CDR2 (germline): MNHEY, SVGEGT. The CDR3 bases are TGTGCCAGCAGGGACGGTTCCTACAATGAGCAGTTCTTC. Translated, it gives CASRDGSYNEQFF.

In its sample, this clonotype was seen many times. This chain links TRBV20-1 with TRBJ1-2; possibly TRBD1 for D (6 bases). Germline V gives CDR1 DFQATT, CDR2 SNEGSKA (reference sequence). The CDR3 loop spans 14 amino acids. The V gene lost 3 bases and the J gene lost 3 bases, with 14 bases spanning the gap. CDR3 coding DNA: TGCAGTGCTAGTGCCTTAAGACAGGACTATGGCTACACCTTC. This encodes CSASALRQDYGYTF.

There are a few counts of this clonotype. The chain has TRBV10-2 and TRBJ2-2, with D maybe TRBD2 (6 bases). Germline lookup yields CDR1 WSHSY and CDR2 SAAADI. V gave up 3 bases and J gave up 6 bases, with 11 bases separating them. The CDR3 loop spans 14 amino acids. The CDR3 reads CASSDPWGAGELFF. In nucleotides, the CDR3 is TGCGCCAGCAGTGACCCCTGGGGGGCCGGGGAGCTGTTTTTT.

This clonotype came up many times. This chain joins TRBV19 and TRBJ1-2; tentative D call: TRBD1 (6 bases). V was pared by 5 bases and J by 4 bases, with 11 bases between. CDR3 length equals 13 residues. Germline CDR1 is LNHDA and CDR2 is SQIVND (reference sequence). Here the CDR3 DNA reads TGTGCCAGTAGTCCACAGGGTCTCTATGGCTACACCTTC. It is translated as CASSPQGLYGYTF. The full variable domain, rest sourced from reference TRBV19 and TRBJ1-2, is DGGITQSPKYLFRKEGQNVTLSCEQNLNHDAMYWYRQDPGQGLRLIYYSQIVNDFQKGDIAEGYSVSREKKESFPLTVTSAQKNPTAFYLCASSPQGLYGYTFGSGTRLTVV.